The 24 T cell receptor beta chains below were found in one sample sequenced in a study of T cell repertoires in cytomegalovirus infection. Their antigen targets remain unknown. TCRdb itself ran the reads through MiXCR, one entry per CDR3 protein. Of 300,000 to 400,000 distinct CDR3 sequences in the sample, about 28% were seen once. The sample in question was cultured PBMCs, obtained from culture after CMV antigen stimulation. The receptors come from a human donor in good health (CMV status not recorded). Some clones in this sample may be carry-over from other donors' samples.

The chain carries TRBV6-1 and TRBJ2-3; 7 bases are shared with TRBD1. The CDR3 covers 15 residues. The J segment lost 8 bases and the V segment lost 7 bases, leaving 15 bases of the junction unmatched. CDR1 is MNHNS, CDR2 SASEGT, per germline. CDR3 protein: CASIDREGYPGTQYF. CDR3 coding DNA: TGTGCCAGCATAGACAGGGAAGGGTACCCGGGTACGCAGTATTTT.

In its sample, this clonotype was seen a few times. One end of the junction does not line up with germline, which may come from a read error. This sequence joins TRBV7-8 and TRBJ2-7, with 9 bases that match TRBD2. The germline gives CDR1 SGHVS, CDR2 FQNEAQ. CDR3 length: 14 residues. CDR3 in DNA: TGTGCCAGCAGCCTAGCGGGGCGCCGGAGGGAGCAGTACTTC. Amino acid sequence: CASSLAGRRREQYF.

This chain uses TRBV29-1 with TRBJ2-2; D is unclear. Germline V gene sequence: CDR1 SQVTM, CDR2 ANQGSEA. CDR3 length equals 12 residues. Trimming shortened V by 7 bases and J by 3 bases, and 9 bases separated the two germline ends. DNA for the CDR3: TGCAGCGGCCCCGCATACACCGGGGAGCTGTTTTTT. This translates into CSGPAYTGELFF.

The V and J genes are TRBV6-6 and TRBJ1-3; possibly TRBD1 for D (6 bases). Germline V CDR1 and CDR2: MNHNY, SVGAGI (reference sequence). V was trimmed by 5 bases and J by 0 bases, leaving 17 bases between them. The CDR3 covers 17 residues. CDR3 loop: CASSVRHRAGSGNTIYF. Here the CDR3 DNA reads TGTGCCAGCAGTGTACGCCACAGGGCCGGCTCTGGAAACACCATATATTTT.

The chain joins TRBV19 to TRBJ2-3, with D possibly TRBD2 on 5 matching bases. V dropped 7 bases and J dropped 5 bases, with 22 bases sitting between them. The CDR3 is made up of 16 amino acids. Germline V lookup: CDR1 LNHDA, CDR2 SQIVND (reference sequence). The CDR3 reads CASTLGGSVDRDTQYF. CDR3 coding DNA: TGTGCCAGTACCCTCGGTGGGAGCGTTGATAGAGATACGCAGTATTTT.

The chain uses TRBV20-1 and TRBJ2-1; TRBD2 matches at 7 bases. The CDR3 runs 12 residues. Germline trimming cut 6 bases from V and 3 bases from J; bases unmatched to any gene: 2. Germline CDR1 reads DFQATT; CDR2 reads SNEGSKA (reference sequence). Here the CDR3 reads CSARDYYNEQFF. The CDR3 DNA follows: TGCAGTGCCCGGGACTACTACAATGAGCAGTTCTTC.

The sample holds a few counts of this clonotype. V gene TRBV7-8 combines with J gene TRBJ2-5; D ambiguous. With 0 bases removed from V and 1 base from J, the gap between germline ends came to 6 bases. The CDR3 is made up of 14 amino acids. Looked up from germline, CDR1 is SGHVS and CDR2 is FQNEAQ. The CDR3 region has the DNA TGTGCCAGCAGCTTAGCGACCACCCAAGAGACCCAGTACTTC. Translating gives CASSLATTQETQYF.

The chain recombines TRBV27 with TRBJ2-7, with 10 bases aligning to TRBD1. After removal of 7 bases from V and 6 bases from J, the junction contained 9 bases not matched to a gene. CDR1 is MNHEY and CDR2 is SMNVEV in the germline V gene (reference sequence). The CDR3 is made up of 14 amino acids. The CDR3 spells CASNIGQGGAEQYF. CDR3 DNA sequence: TGTGCCAGCAATATAGGACAGGGGGGGGCCGAGCAGTACTTC.

This sequence joins TRBV7-3 and TRBJ2-7, with 9 positions matching TRBD1. Per germline, CDR1 SGHTA and CDR2 FQGTGA. V lost 2 bases, J lost 2 bases, and 4 bases stayed unmatched. The CDR3 is 15 residues long. The CDR3 nucleotides are TGTGCCAGCAGCTTATCGGGGACAGGGCCCTACGAGCAGTACTTC. Protein: CASSLSGTGPYEQYF.

This clonotype was seen a few times. The chain has TRBV24-1 and TRBJ2-1, with D tentatively TRBD2 (6 bases). CDR1 KGHDR and CDR2 SFDVKD come from the germline V gene. The length of the CDR3 is 18 residues. The germline V and J ends were trimmed by 6 bases and 0 bases, with 20 bases remaining between them. CDR3 loop: CATSPKRVKPSSYNEQFF. The CDR3 DNA reads as TGTGCCACCAGTCCTAAGCGGGTCAAACCCTCCTCCTACAATGAGCAGTTCTTC.

The rearrangement links TRBV11-3 to TRBJ2-5, with TRBD1 identical over 7 bases. V shed 5 bases and J 0 bases; nucleotides not matched to a gene: 3. The CDR3 covers 14 residues. Per germline, CDR1 SGHNT and CDR2 YENEEA. The CDR3, as DNA: TGTGCCAGCAGCCCAGGACAGGACCAAGAGACCCAGTACTTC. Its translation is CASSPGQDQETQYF.

The V gene is TRBV10-3, the J gene TRBJ2-7; D may be TRBD1 (5 bases). This CDR3 spans 12 amino acids. The V end lost 6 bases, the J end lost 0 bases, and 6 bases lay between the germline ends. Germline CDR1 reads ENHRY; CDR2 reads SYGVKD. CDR3: CAIRDNSYEQYF. The CDR3 bases are TGTGCCATCAGGGACAACTCCTACGAGCAGTACTTC.

This chain uses TRBV5-1 with TRBJ2-7; possibly TRBD2 for D (5 bases). Trimming shortened V by 4 bases and J by 1 base, and 18 bases separated the two germline ends. In germline, CDR1 is SGHRS, CDR2 YFSETQ. The CDR3 is 16 residues long. In nucleotides, the CDR3 is TGCGCCAGCAGCCCCGACTTGGCGGCGGGTTCCTACGAGCAGTACTTC. It encodes CASSPDLAAGSYEQYF.

This clonotype was seen more than once but under ten times. The V and J genes are TRBV20-1 and TRBJ2-5; 8 bases align to TRBD2. This CDR3 is 17 amino acids long. Trimming removed 4 bases from V and 5 bases from J; junction bases left unmatched: 18. Germline CDR1 reads DFQATT; CDR2 reads SNEGSKA (reference sequence). The DNA of the CDR3 is TGCAGTGCTATTCTCTTCCGGGTAGCGGGATCCCAGGAGACCCAGTACTTC. It is translated as CSAILFRVAGSQETQYF.

The J gene is TRBJ1-2, the V gene TRBV10-3, with 7 bases identical to TRBD1. This CDR3 comprises 15 residues. Germline lookup yields CDR1 ENHRY and CDR2 SYGVKD. The V and J ends lost 5 bases and 1 base, in that order; junction bases with no gene match: 7. In nucleotides, the CDR3 is TGTGCCATCAGTCCCGGGACAGTATTTAACTATGGCTACACCTTC. It is translated as CAISPGTVFNYGYTF.

CDR3 coding DNA: TGTGCCAGCAGCCCACTCACTAGCGGGAGGTACGAGCAGTACTTC. Translating it yields CASSPLTSGRYEQYF. The chain joins TRBV4-2 to TRBJ2-7; TRBD2 agrees at 12 bases. Germline assignment: CDR1 LGHNA and CDR2 YNFKEQ. The junction had 5 bases not matched to a gene; V was cut back by 4 bases and J by 4 bases. The CDR3 runs 15 residues.

The chain uses TRBV27 and TRBJ2-6; 7 positions match TRBD2. CDR1 is MNHEY, CDR2 SMNVEV, per germline (reference sequence). CDR3 length equals 16 residues. V trimming: 7 bases; J trimming: 2 bases; junction bases outside the gene matches: 8. The DNA for the CDR3 is TGTGCCAGCAAGCGGGGAGGGTCTCCTGGGGCCAACGTCCTGACTTTC. This gives the protein CASKRGGSPGANVLTF.

The chain links TRBV6-5 to TRBJ2-5, with D unclear. Germline values: CDR1 MNHEY, CDR2 SVGAGI. This CDR3 is 14 amino acids long. V lost 0 bases, J lost 2 bases, and 7 bases lay in between. The CDR3 DNA sequence: TGTGCCAGCAGTTACTCAGGTCCACAAGAGACCCAGTACTTC. Amino acid sequence: CASSYSGPQETQYF.

This clonotype was observed many times. The J gene is TRBJ1-1, the V gene TRBV10-3; D not resolved. Trimming took off 8 bases at V and 3 bases at J, with 13 bases between the two ends. Germline CDR1 ENHRY, CDR2 SYGVKD. This CDR3 contains 13 residues. As DNA, the CDR3 is TGTGCCATCTCTGACGGGGAATACACTGAAGCTTTCTTT. It codes for CAISDGEYTEAFF.

This clonotype was seen a handful of times. V usage is TRBV20-1 and J usage is TRBJ1-2; 7 positions match TRBD1. CDR1 DFQATT and CDR2 SNEGSKA come from the germline V gene (reference sequence). Germline trimming cut 8 bases from V and 5 bases from J; bases unmatched to any gene: 8. There are 12 residues in the CDR3. The CDR3 loop is CSSEGTDYGYTF. CDR3 in DNA: TGCAGTTCCGAGGGGACAGATTATGGCTACACCTTC.

V is TRBV29-1 and J is TRBJ2-5; 7 bases line up with TRBD2. This CDR3 is 12 amino acids long. Per the germline V gene, CDR1 is SQVTM and CDR2 is ANQGSEA. V shed 4 bases and J 2 bases; nucleotides not matched to a gene: 1. The DNA of the CDR3 is TGCAGCGTTGGAGCGGGGCAAGAGACCCAGTACTTC. This encodes CSVGAGQETQYF.

There are many counts of this clonotype. V and J are TRBV7-2 and TRBJ1-5, with a tentative D call TRBD1 (5 bases). There are 14 residues in the CDR3. The V gene's germline CDR1 is SGHTA and CDR2 FQGNSA. The ends were cut back, 5 bases at V and 4 bases at J, with 12 bases in the middle. The CDR3 region is CASSRPQGNQPQHF. For the CDR3, the DNA is TGTGCCAGCAGCCGCCCCCAGGGTAATCAGCCCCAGCATTTT.

Here the CDR3 DNA reads TGTGCCAGCAGTTTTGCATCGGGGGACCCAGGGGAGCAGTACTTC. It encodes CASSFASGDPGEQYF. The chain couples TRBV12-3 or TRBV12-4 to TRBJ2-7; D perhaps matches TRBD2 (6 bases). Trimming pared 3 bases from V and 7 bases from J, leaving 19 bases between. This CDR3 region has 15 residues.

This clonotype came up many times. CDR3 loop: CASSTRPTEAFF. CDR3 nucleotide sequence: TGTGCCAGCAGCACCCGCCCCACTGAAGCTTTCTTT. V usage is TRBV7-2 and J usage is TRBJ1-1, with D hard to call. V was trimmed by 5 bases and J by 4 bases, leaving 8 bases between them. This CDR3 contains 12 residues. Per the germline V gene, CDR1 is SGHTA and CDR2 is FQGNSA.